This TCR beta chain stems from a study of blood T cells in healthy people across ages. Together with a sample-barcoded 5' primer, a J-beta primer mix was included in a second PCR lasting about 7 to 12 cycles. TCRdb fed the 5' RACE reads into MiXCR, producing one record per CDR3 protein. The sample yields roughly 700,000 distinct CDR3 sequences, 20% to 30% seen once. This CDR3 spans 15 amino acids. Germline V CDR1 and CDR2: SGHDN, FVKESK. Deletions cut 0 bases from V and 5 bases from J, with 13 bases between. This sample also appeared in a second study, on T cells of mothers and their children.

Sequencing was done on a sample of blood. This TCR came from a boy younger than 18 in good health. This chain joins TRBV14 and TRBJ1-2, with D possibly matching TRBD1 (5 bases). The CDR3 protein is CASSQEQRGWYGYTF. DNA of the CDR3: TGTGCCAGCAGCCAAGAACAGAGGGGCTGGTATGGCTACACCTTC.